The source of this T cell receptor (beta chain) is a study of identical twins. Germline V gene lookup returns CDR1 SGHDT and CDR2 YYEEEE. This CDR3 has 16 amino acids. V was trimmed by 5 bases and J by 0 bases, leaving 15 bases between them. This clonotype was detected a few times. TCRdb re-called the 5' RACE reads with MiXCR, one entry per CDR3 protein. Among about 240,000 distinct CDR3 sequences, under 12% were seen once, and the ten largest hold 9% to 10%. Sequenced input: memory T cells sorted from blood. The TCR sequence derives from a man aged 50-60 years in good health. This chain uses TRBV5-6 with TRBJ1-3; D gene ambiguous. CDR3 DNA sequence: TGTGCCAGCAGTCGAGTTTGGGGTTCCTCTGGAAACACCATATATTTT. Protein sequence: CASSRVWGSSGNTIYF.